The source of this T cell receptor beta chain is a study of blood T cell repertoires in COVID-19. At the level of the study: T cells, B-cell-depleted T cells, or PBMCs supplied cDNA or gDNA.

Germline-derived CDR1 and CDR2 are SGHNT and YENEEA. V was clipped by 8 bases and J by 4 bases; unmatched bases: 16. CDR3 length equals 17 residues. Per the authors' pipeline: Estimated nucleated cell counts came from reference gene primer amplification. Profiling relied on immunoSEQ multiplex PCR, and the TCRdb table lists in-frame clones only, not all of them. V and J calls and clone size are copied from that table; D and trimming were computed from the DNA. Of approximately 120,000 clones detected, about four fifths appear once; the ten largest clones hold 37%. Sequencing was carried out using peripheral blood. The chain has TRBV11-3 and TRBJ2-1, with 8 bases lining up with TRBD2. The sequence derives from a middle-aged man with active or convalescent COVID-19. The CDR3 here is CASDPRGGTSRYNEQFF. Here the CDR3 DNA reads TGTGCCAGCGATCCTAGGGGGGGGACTAGTCGTTACAATGAGCAGTTCTTC.